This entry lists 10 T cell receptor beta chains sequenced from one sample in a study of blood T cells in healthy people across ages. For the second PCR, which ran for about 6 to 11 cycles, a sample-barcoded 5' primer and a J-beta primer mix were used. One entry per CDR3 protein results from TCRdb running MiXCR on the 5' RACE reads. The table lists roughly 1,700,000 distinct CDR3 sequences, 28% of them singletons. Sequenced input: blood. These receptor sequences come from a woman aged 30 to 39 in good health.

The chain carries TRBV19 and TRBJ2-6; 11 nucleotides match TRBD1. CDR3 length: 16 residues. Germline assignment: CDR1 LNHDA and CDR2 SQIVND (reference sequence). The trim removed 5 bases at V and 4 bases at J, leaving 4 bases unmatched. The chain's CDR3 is CASSWTGGAGANVLTF. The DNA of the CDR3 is TGTGCCAGTAGTTGGACAGGGGGCGCCGGGGCCAACGTCCTGACTTTC.

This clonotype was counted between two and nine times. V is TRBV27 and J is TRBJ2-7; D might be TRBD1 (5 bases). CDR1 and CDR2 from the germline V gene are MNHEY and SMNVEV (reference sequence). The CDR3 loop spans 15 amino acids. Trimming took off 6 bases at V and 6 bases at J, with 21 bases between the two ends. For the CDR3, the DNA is TGTGCCAGCAGCCAGGTAGCCAGGAAGGGGTCCGAGCAGTACTTC. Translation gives CASSQVARKGSEQYF.

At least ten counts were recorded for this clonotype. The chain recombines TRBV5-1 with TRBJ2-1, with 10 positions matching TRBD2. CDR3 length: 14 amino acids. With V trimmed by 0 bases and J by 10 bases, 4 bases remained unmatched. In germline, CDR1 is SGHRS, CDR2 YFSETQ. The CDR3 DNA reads TGCGCCAGCAGCTTGGCGCTAGCGGGAGTGGAGCAGTTCTTC. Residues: CASSLALAGVEQFF.

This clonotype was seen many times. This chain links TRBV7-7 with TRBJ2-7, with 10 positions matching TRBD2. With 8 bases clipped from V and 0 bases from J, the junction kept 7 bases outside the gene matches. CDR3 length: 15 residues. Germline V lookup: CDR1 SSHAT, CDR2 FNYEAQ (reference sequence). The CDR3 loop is CASFSGGTTSYEQYF. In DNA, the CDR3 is TGTGCCAGCTTTAGCGGGGGGACGACCTCCTACGAGCAGTACTTC.

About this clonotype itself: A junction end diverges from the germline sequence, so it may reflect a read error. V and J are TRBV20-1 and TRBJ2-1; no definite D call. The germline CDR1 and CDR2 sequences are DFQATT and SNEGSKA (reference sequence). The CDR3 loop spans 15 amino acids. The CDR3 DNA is TGCAGTGCTCGAATGGGCGGAAGCTCCTACAAAGAGCAGTTCTTC. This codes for CSARMGGSSYKEQFF.

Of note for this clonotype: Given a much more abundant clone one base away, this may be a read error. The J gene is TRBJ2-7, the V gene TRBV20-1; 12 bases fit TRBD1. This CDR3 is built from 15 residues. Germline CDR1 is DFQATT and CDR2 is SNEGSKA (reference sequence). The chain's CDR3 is CGAEPGQGASYEQYF. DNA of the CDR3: TGCGGTGCGGAACCGGGACAGGGGGCCTCCTACGAGCAGTACTTC.

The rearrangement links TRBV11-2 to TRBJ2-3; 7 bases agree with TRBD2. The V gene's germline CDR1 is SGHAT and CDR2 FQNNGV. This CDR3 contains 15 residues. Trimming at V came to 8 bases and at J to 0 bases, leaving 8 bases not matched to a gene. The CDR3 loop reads CASRGLIQSTDTQYF. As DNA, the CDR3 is TGTGCCAGCCGGGGACTAATCCAGAGCACAGATACGCAGTATTTT.

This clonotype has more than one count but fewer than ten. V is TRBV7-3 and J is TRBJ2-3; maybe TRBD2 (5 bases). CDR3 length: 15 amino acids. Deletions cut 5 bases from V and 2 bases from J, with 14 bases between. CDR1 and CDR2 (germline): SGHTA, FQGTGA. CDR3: CASSPGLSPTDTQYF. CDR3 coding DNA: TGTGCCAGCAGCCCTGGACTTTCCCCCACAGATACGCAGTATTTT.

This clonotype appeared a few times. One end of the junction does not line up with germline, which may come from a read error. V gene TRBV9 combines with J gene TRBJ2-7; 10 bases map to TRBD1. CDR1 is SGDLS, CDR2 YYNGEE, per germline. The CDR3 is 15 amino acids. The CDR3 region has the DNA TGTGCCAGCAACGTAGGAGGGACAGGGGTCTACGAGCAGTACTTC. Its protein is CASNVGGTGVYEQYF.

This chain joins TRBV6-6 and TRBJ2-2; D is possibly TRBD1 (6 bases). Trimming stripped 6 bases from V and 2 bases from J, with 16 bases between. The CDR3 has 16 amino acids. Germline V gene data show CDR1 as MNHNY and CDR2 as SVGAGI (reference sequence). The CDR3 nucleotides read TGTGCCAGCAGGCCGCCAGGGGAGTCTAACACCGGGGAGCTGTTTTTT. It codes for CASRPPGESNTGELFF.